This T cell receptor (beta chain) emerged from a study of T cell changes during pregnancy in multiple sclerosis (dated 2019 in TCRdb). As for the study more broadly: The study looked at changes in the T cell repertoire across pregnancy in women with multiple sclerosis.

Library creation used the immunoSEQ multiplex PCR assay. Here the immuneACCESS table is served through TCRdb, limited to in-frame sequences with V and J called. Missing clones are a known gap in these copies; in checked studies unresolved V genes cover under half, and the rest lacks a known reason. Here the sample has 41,000 or so clones; 70% to 90% occur a single time. Under 0.7% of the sample lies in the top ten. Clipping removes 6 bases from V and 3 bases from J, with 8 as the unmatched junction base count. Via the germline V gene, CDR1 is SGHTA and CDR2 FQGNSA. Including cysteine and phenylalanine, the CDR3 has 15 amino acids. Only the CDR3 DNA stays, 45 bases, in frame from base 1. About this clone: The clone's antigen remains unknown. The record has no base qualities; no much larger clone is one base away.

Recombination joined TRBV7-2 with TRBJ2-7; 10 central nucleotides agree with TRBD2. This clonotype originated in a female donor with multiple sclerosis, enrolled in a pregnancy study. The sequences come from CD4+ T cells from peripheral blood mononuclear cells, collected in the first trimester of pregnancy. CDR3 reads: CASRPSGSVYYEQYF. The nucleotide sequence reads TGTGCCAGCAGACCTAGCGGGAGTGTTTACTACGAGCAGTACTTC.